Listed here are 13 T cell receptor beta chains from one sample, sequenced in a study of T-cell reconstitution after alpha-beta-depleted transplantation in children. Construction of the TCRbeta library involved unique molecular identifiers. TCRdb recomputed calls from the PCR reads with MiXCR, one row per CDR3 protein. There are about 250,000 distinct CDR3 sequences in the sample; under 30% occur only once, and about 5% lies in the top ten. This sample comprised PBMCs, mostly from graft donor cells, obtained 360 days after TCRalphabeta/CD19-depleted stem cell transplant. These receptors all stem from a female patient aged 2-9 years who had a stem cell transplant for congenital amegakaryocytic thrombocytopenia, so the T cells may come from the graft donor.

The gene calls are TRBV20-1 and TRBJ2-3, with D perhaps TRBD2 (5 bases). Looked up from germline, CDR1 is DFQATT and CDR2 is SNEGSKA (reference sequence). CDR3 size: 15 residues. Between the trimmed V and J ends, which lost 6 bases and 3 bases, there was a span of 19 bases. CDR3 coding DNA: TGCAGTGCCACCCCGGCGCGGGCCCCTACAGATACGCAGTATTTT. It encodes CSATPARAPTDTQYF.

This clonotype showed up just a few times. The chain uses TRBV10-3 and TRBJ2-2; D assignment may be TRBD1 or TRBD2 (5 bases each). Per germline, CDR1 ENHRY and CDR2 SYGVKD. Between the trimmed V and J ends, which lost 6 bases and 1 base, there was a span of 12 bases. The CDR3 sequence is 15 residues long. CDR3 sequence (DNA): TGTGCCATCAGGGACGGGACGTGGAACACCGGGGAGCTGTTTTTT. This encodes CAIRDGTWNTGELFF.

The rearrangement joins TRBV12-3 or TRBV12-4 to TRBJ2-5; D may correspond to TRBD1 or TRBD2 (6 bases each). Trimming removed 8 bases from V and 5 bases from J, with 15 bases in between. The CDR3 runs 13 residues. CDR3: CASVRGRDETQYF. The CDR3 coding sequence is TGTGCCAGCGTACGGGGGCGAGACGAGACCCAGTACTTC.

This clonotype was picked up many times. The rearrangement links TRBV3-1 to TRBJ2-3, with TRBD1 matching over 12 bases. J gave up 5 bases and V 9 bases, and 6 bases lay outside the gene matches. This CDR3 is built from 14 residues. Per germline, CDR1 LGHDT and CDR2 YNNKEL (reference sequence). This CDR3 reads CASRDRGREDTQYF. CDR3 bases: TGTGCCAGTAGGGACAGGGGGCGAGAAGATACGCAGTATTTT.

This clonotype was seen many times. The genes are TRBV3-1 and TRBJ2-2, with D unclear. Looked up from germline, CDR1 is LGHDT and CDR2 is YNNKEL (reference sequence). The CDR3 is 14 residues long. V lost 1 base and J 5 bases, leaving 8 bases between the germline ends. CDR3 in amino acids: CASSQVARTGELFF. The CDR3, as DNA: TGTGCCAGCAGCCAAGTGGCGAGGACCGGGGAGCTGTTTTTT.

This clonotype showed up just a few times. This chain links TRBV5-1 with TRBJ1-1; a weak D match, TRBD1 (6 bases). The germline V and J ends were trimmed by 4 bases and 12 bases, with 22 bases remaining between them. The germline gives CDR1 SGHRS, CDR2 YFSETQ. The CDR3 is 14 amino acids. CDR3 loop: CASSLVAGGGESFF. The CDR3, as DNA: TGCGCCAGCAGCCTGGTTGCTGGGGGCGGGGAGTCTTTCTTT.

The chain recombines TRBV20-1 with TRBJ1-5, with no clear D. The CDR3 totals 19 residues. Germline V CDR1 and CDR2: DFQATT, SNEGSKA (reference sequence). V gave up 0 bases and J gave up 6 bases, with 27 bases separating them. The CDR3 protein is CSARDNPIREGLVGQPQHF. CDR3 DNA sequence: TGCAGTGCTAGAGATAATCCGATTCGGGAGGGTCTAGTAGGTCAGCCCCAGCATTTT.

The J gene is TRBJ2-1, the V gene TRBV27, with a possible D match to TRBD2 (6 bases). The CDR3 has 16 residues. CDR1 and CDR2 from the germline V gene are MNHEY and SMNVEV (reference sequence). V dropped 2 bases and J dropped 0 bases, with 11 bases sitting between them. This CDR3 reads CASSLRAGPSYNEQFF. The CDR3 bases are TGTGCCAGCAGTTTAAGGGCGGGACCCTCCTACAATGAGCAGTTCTTC.

The chain employs TRBV12-3 or TRBV12-4 and TRBJ2-6; 9 bases line up with TRBD1. V dropped 3 bases and J dropped 0; count of bases not matched to a gene: 3. CDR3 length: 17 amino acids. CDR3 coding DNA: TGTGCCAGCAGTTTGGGACAGGGATCCTCTGGGGCCAACGTCCTGACTTTC. Protein product: CASSLGQGSSGANVLTF.

The chain couples TRBV9 to TRBJ2-3, with a possible D match to TRBD2 (6 bases). Deletions cut 0 bases from V and 2 bases from J, with 13 bases between. CDR3 length: 16 residues. CDR1 and CDR2 from the germline V gene are SGDLS and YYNGEE. The CDR3 sequence: CASSVGIAENTDTQYF. DNA for the CDR3: TGTGCCAGCAGCGTAGGGATAGCGGAGAACACAGATACGCAGTATTTT.

J is TRBJ1-5 and V is TRBV20-1; D might be TRBD1 (5 bases). Per germline, CDR1 DFQATT and CDR2 SNEGSKA (reference sequence). Trimming left V 1 base short and J 3 bases short, with 16 bases between. The CDR3 totals 16 residues. As DNA, the CDR3 is TGCAGTGCTAGAGTGGGAGGGGCGGGATTCAATCAGCCCCAGCATTTT. This translates into CSARVGGAGFNQPQHF.

This clonotype was detected only a few times. The chain combines TRBV18 with TRBJ2-5; D is unresolved. Trimming took 2 bases from V and 1 from J, leaving 8 bases between them. The CDR3 sequence is 14 residues long. Germline CDR1 reads KGHSH; CDR2 reads LQKENI. The CDR3 region is CASSPGRIQETQYF. CDR3 bases: TGTGCCAGCTCACCAGGGCGAATCCAAGAGACCCAGTACTTC. The variable domain in full, with the rest retrieved from reference TRBV18 and TRBJ2-5, is NAGVMQNPRHLVRRRGQEARLRCSPMKGHSHVYWYRQLPEEGLKFMVYLQKENIIDESGMPKERFSAEFPKEGPSILRIQQVVRGDSAAYFCASSPGRIQETQYFGPGTRLLVL.

The chain's CDR3 is CASSPTGDGNTIYF. DNA for the CDR3: TGTGCCAGCAGCCCGACAGGTGATGGAAACACCATATATTTT. The chain recombines TRBV12-3 or TRBV12-4 with TRBJ1-3, with D possibly being TRBD1 (6 bases). This CDR3 is 14 amino acids long. Deletions cut 6 bases from V and 3 bases from J, with 12 bases between.